Below are 24 T cell receptor beta chains sequenced from a single sample in a study of regulatory T cells in long-lasting Graves disease. Time point: persistent/refractory GD, antithyroid drugs over 5 years with positive TRAb. The TCR library was made from RNA that had been extracted from PBMCs in TRIzol. TCR beta libraries were built with iRepertoire HTBI primers and Arm-PCR of CDR3 regions. One entry per CDR3 protein, called by TCRdb with MiXCR from the multiplex PCR reads. The data contain under 450,000 distinct CDR3 sequences, roughly 24% of them singletons. The specimen was peripheral blood mononuclear cells (PBMCs), collected when the disease was refractory, from a patient treated with antithyroid drugs. The receptors shown here come from a woman in her thirties or forties with Graves disease.

The V call is TRBV7-8, the J call TRBJ2-7; a possible D gene is TRBD1 (7 bases). V gave up 1 base and J gave up 0 bases, with 13 bases separating them. Looked up from germline, CDR1 is SGHVS and CDR2 is FQNEAQ. The CDR3 spans 16 residues. CDR3 sequence (DNA): TGTGCCAGCAGCTTAGGAGGACAGGACTACTCCTACGAGCAGTACTTC. Translating gives CASSLGGQDYSYEQYF.

This clonotype was seen ten or more times. In DNA, the CDR3 is TGTGCCAGCAGTTTACTTGCCCAGTTGGCGTCCTACAATGAGCAGTTCTTC. It specifies CASSLLAQLASYNEQFF. The gene calls are TRBV28 and TRBJ2-1; D remains unclear. This CDR3 contains 17 residues. Germline V gives CDR1 MDHEN, CDR2 SYDVKM. V was clipped by 2 bases and J by 1 base, with 15 bases between them.

This clonotype has at least ten counts. The chain couples TRBV9 to TRBJ1-4, with 11 bases identical to TRBD1. The CDR3 sequence is 18 residues long. Germline CDR1 reads SGDLS; CDR2 reads YYNGEE. V shed 5 bases, J shed 8 bases, and the junction held 17 bases outside the gene matches. CDR3 loop: CASSPRTGGGGEEEKLFF. The CDR3 region has the DNA TGTGCCAGCAGTCCTAGGACAGGGGGCGGAGGAGAGGAAGAAAAACTGTTTTTT. Filled out from reference TRBV9 and TRBJ1-4, the complete variable domain reads DSGVTQTPKHLITATGQRVTLRCSPRSGDLSVYWYQQSLDQGLQFLIQYYNGEERAKGNILERFSAQQFPDLHSELNLSSLELGDSALYFCASSPRTGGGGEEEKLFFGSGTQLSVL.

For this clonotype: Given a much more abundant clone one base away, this may be a read error. This chain connects TRBV28 to TRBJ2-7; tentative D call: TRBD2 (5 bases). This CDR3 region has 12 residues. Germline V gene data show CDR1 as MDHEN and CDR2 as SYDVKM. The CDR3 here is CACSRTPGEQYF. CDR3 nucleotide sequence: TGTGCCTGCAGTCGCACGCCGGGGGAGCAGTACTTC.

This clonotype was recorded a few times. The chain employs TRBV27 and TRBJ1-5; D is unclear. V was pared by 3 bases and J by 6 bases, with 9 bases between. The germline CDR1 and CDR2 sequences are MNHEY and SMNVEV (reference sequence). CDR3 length: 13 residues. The CDR3 nucleotides are TGTGCCAGCAGTTTCGGATCAACTCAGCCCCAGCATTTT. The encoded protein is CASSFGSTQPQHF.

The V call is TRBV5-1, the J call TRBJ2-7; the D call may be TRBD1 or TRBD2 (5 bases each). CDR3 length: 13 residues. The germline V gene encodes CDR1 SGHRS and CDR2 YFSETQ. V was clipped by 5 bases and J by 3 bases, with 12 bases between them. The CDR3 region is CASSGGRHYEQYF. The CDR3 region has the DNA TGCGCCAGCAGTGGGGGACGGCACTACGAGCAGTACTTC.

The chain recombines TRBV19 with TRBJ2-1; 8 bases are a match to TRBD2. The CDR3 spans 16 residues. Trimming took 3 bases from V and 2 from J; bases not matched to a gene: 6. Germline-derived CDR1 and CDR2 are LNHDA and SQIVND (reference sequence). This CDR3 is CASSIGAGAAYNEQFF. The CDR3 nucleotides read TGTGCCAGTAGTATCGGAGCGGGAGCGGCCTACAATGAGCAGTTCTTC.

The chain employs TRBV27 and TRBJ1-1, with D possibly being TRBD1 (6 bases). The CDR3 loop spans 13 amino acids. V lost 8 bases and J lost 3, with 13 bases in between. CDR1 is MNHEY and CDR2 is SMNVEV in the germline V gene (reference sequence). CDR3 coding DNA: TGTGCCAGCCGGTACAGGGAGTACACTGAAGCTTTCTTT. It specifies CASRYREYTEAFF.

This chain links TRBV28 with TRBJ1-1; a possible D gene is TRBD1 (5 bases). The V end was cut by 8 bases, the J end by 0 bases, with 19 bases between. The CDR3 is 16 residues long. Germline V lookup: CDR1 MDHEN, CDR2 SYDVKM. The CDR3 loop is CASLLGGGSMNTEAFF. The DNA for the CDR3 is TGTGCCAGCCTATTGGGGGGGGGGTCTATGAACACTGAAGCTTTCTTT.

This chain connects TRBV25-1 to TRBJ2-2; D call uncertain. Per the germline V gene, CDR1 is MGHDK and CDR2 is SYGVNS. This CDR3 has 16 residues. V gave up 0 bases and J gave up 1 base, with 9 bases separating them. CDR3 loop: CASSEYRSRNTGELFF. CDR3 bases: TGTGCCAGCAGTGAATATAGGTCCAGGAACACCGGGGAGCTGTTTTTT.

This clonotype was counted ten times or more. This chain uses TRBV28 with TRBJ2-5; D not resolved. Germline assignment: CDR1 MDHEN and CDR2 SYDVKM. The CDR3 spans 15 residues. V was pared by 1 base and J by 5 bases, with 14 bases between. CDR3 in amino acids: CASSLLRFEGETQYF. CDR3 nucleotides: TGTGCCAGCAGTTTATTGAGGTTTGAAGGTGAGACCCAGTACTTC.

The CDR3 region is CASSRRASYEAFF. CDR3 coding DNA: TGTGCCAGTAGCCGAAGGGCCAGTTACGAAGCTTTCTTT. The rearrangement links TRBV19 to TRBJ1-1; D gene ambiguous. This CDR3 region has 13 residues. V lost 6 bases and J 8 bases, leaving 16 bases between the germline ends. Germline V gene lookup returns CDR1 LNHDA and CDR2 SQIVND (reference sequence).

This chain uses TRBV30 with TRBJ1-1; TRBD1 matches at 7 bases. The CDR3 contains 12 residues. Losses at the gene ends were 2 bases for V and 12 bases for J; bases not matched to a gene: 9. The germline V gene encodes CDR1 GTSNPN and CDR2 SVGIG (reference sequence). The CDR3 DNA sequence: TGTGCCTGGAGTCCAGGGGGGGCGCAAACTTTCTTT. The encoded protein is CAWSPGGAQTFF.

The table lists this clonotype with a few counts. The gene calls are TRBV28 and TRBJ1-3; the D gene is possibly TRBD1 (6 bases). The germline V and J ends were trimmed by 6 bases and 4 bases, with 13 bases remaining between them. The CDR3 runs to 14 residues. CDR1 MDHEN and CDR2 SYDVKM come from the germline V gene. The CDR3 DNA is TGTGCCAGCAGGGGGGCCGGGAACGGAAACACCATATATTTT. Protein: CASRGAGNGNTIYF.

This clonotype has at least ten counts. CDR3 sequence: CASNSIGTNQGYEQYF. In nucleotides, the CDR3 is TGTGCCAGCAATTCCATCGGGACTAATCAAGGGTACGAGCAGTACTTC. The chain employs TRBV12-3 or TRBV12-4 and TRBJ2-7; TRBD2 aligns across 7 bases. This CDR3 has 16 residues. J was trimmed by 4 bases and V by 7 bases; bases with no gene match: 16.

This clonotype was detected a few times. The CDR3 reads CASSPDEGLNQPQHF. CDR3 nucleotide sequence: TGTGCCAGCAGCCCCGACGAGGGTCTCAATCAGCCCCAGCATTTT. This rearrangement joins TRBV7-9 to TRBJ1-5, with D hard to call. The V gene's germline CDR1 is SEHNR and CDR2 FQNEAQ (reference sequence). Trimming took off 5 bases at V and 3 bases at J, with 14 bases between the two ends. This CDR3 contains 15 residues.

This clonotype showed up just a few times. J is TRBJ2-7 and V is TRBV2; TRBD2 matches at 7 bases. The V gene's germline CDR1 is SNHLY and CDR2 FYNNEI. The ends lost 6 bases at V and 2 bases at J; junction bases unmatched: 7. This CDR3 region has 14 residues. This chain's CDR3 is CASSSTREAYEQYF. The CDR3 DNA reads as TGTGCCAGCAGCTCAACCCGGGAGGCCTACGAGCAGTACTTC.

The chain has TRBV14 and TRBJ2-7, with 8 bases identical to TRBD2. This CDR3 is 17 amino acids long. The V gene's germline CDR1 is SGHDN and CDR2 FVKESK. V shed 0 bases and J 3 bases; nucleotides not matched to a gene: 10. CDR3 DNA sequence: TGTGCCAGCAGCCAAGAAGAGGGACTAGTGGATGACTACGAGCAGTACTTC. Translating it yields CASSQEEGLVDDYEQYF.

This clonotype turned up a few times. The chain has TRBV7-9 and TRBJ2-7, with 9 bases lining up with TRBD1. Germline V gene data show CDR1 as SEHNR and CDR2 as FQNEAQ (reference sequence). V lost 5 bases, J lost 1 base, and 12 bases stayed unmatched. The CDR3 loop spans 17 amino acids. CDR3 protein: CASSQTHRGHISYEQYF. The CDR3 DNA reads TGTGCCAGCAGCCAAACTCACAGGGGGCACATATCCTACGAGCAGTACTTC.

This clonotype was detected ten times or more. The V call is TRBV6-1, the J call TRBJ2-2; a possible D gene is TRBD2 (7 bases). Germline V CDR1 and CDR2: MNHNS, SASEGT. The CDR3 loop spans 18 amino acids. V lost 8 bases to trimming and J lost 4 bases, with 26 bases between them. The CDR3 DNA reads as TGTGCCAGCTCGAGACATTGGGGGGGGACATTACTCACCGGGGAGCTGTTTTTT. It yields the protein CASSRHWGGTLLTGELFF.

This clonotype was detected many times. The chain combines TRBV28 with TRBJ1-5, with 9 positions matching TRBD1. Germline CDR1 and CDR2: MDHEN and SYDVKM. The V and J ends lost 5 bases and 7 bases, in that order; junction bases with no gene match: 6. CDR3 length: 14 amino acids. The CDR3 protein is CASSARDRVQPQHF. The CDR3 region has the DNA TGTGCCAGCAGTGCCCGGGACAGGGTGCAGCCCCAGCATTTT.

The sample holds many counts of this clonotype. The chain employs TRBV5-5 and TRBJ2-5, with 7 bases fitting TRBD1. The V and J ends lost 0 bases and 1 base, in that order; junction bases with no gene match: 9. Germline-derived CDR1 and CDR2 are SGHKS and YYEKEE (reference sequence). CDR3 length: 17 amino acids. CDR3 residues: CASSLAPTGKSQETQYF. The CDR3, as DNA: TGTGCCAGCAGCTTGGCCCCGACAGGGAAGAGCCAAGAGACCCAGTACTTC. Combining the CDR3 with reference TRBV5-5 and TRBJ2-5 gives the whole variable domain DAGVTQSPTHLIKTRGQQVTLRCSPISGHKSVSWYQQVLGQGPQFIFQYYEKEERGRGNFPDRFSARQFPNYSSELNVNALLLGDSALYLCASSLAPTGKSQETQYFGPGTRLLVL.

The chain uses TRBV6-2 or TRBV6-3 and TRBJ2-7, with a weak D call TRBD2 (6 bases). The CDR3 has 16 amino acids. V was pared by 4 bases and J by 0 bases, with 16 bases between. CDR1 MNHEY and CDR2 SVGEGT come from the germline V gene. The CDR3 loop is CASSSRRTTSSYEQYF. DNA for the CDR3: TGTGCCAGCAGTTCACGTAGGACTACCAGCTCCTACGAGCAGTACTTC.

This clonotype has just a few counts. The V and J genes are TRBV2 and TRBJ2-3, with a possible D match to TRBD2 (6 bases). The CDR3 totals 14 residues. Trimming took off 7 bases at V and 0 bases at J, with 11 bases between the two ends. The germline CDR1 and CDR2 sequences are SNHLY and FYNNEI. CDR3 DNA sequence: TGTGCCAGCACGAGCGGAGGGAGCACAGATACGCAGTATTTT. Its protein is CASTSGGSTDTQYF.